The next 17 T cell receptor beta chains were all read from a single sample in a study of human T cells and chemical hapten exposure. TCRdb independently ran MiXCR on the RACE reads; one entry per CDR3 protein. The sample records some 80,000 distinct CDR3 sequences, about 9.9% being singletons. The time point is: patch test 2, 6 weeks after DPC sensitization. Stated treatment: therapeutic diphenylcyclopropenone sensitization with weekly scalp DPC. This specimen was whole blood, taken in connection with sensitization to the hapten diphenylcyclopropenone (DPC). The receptors stem from a man younger than 35 with alopecia areata. Some clones in this sample may be carry-over from other donors' samples.

In its sample, this clonotype was seen many times. This sequence joins TRBV7-2 and TRBJ2-3; D gene unclear. CDR1 and CDR2 from the germline V gene are SGHTA and FQGNSA. Trimming removed 0 bases at V and 0 bases at J, with 7 bases between. CDR3 size: 15 residues. This chain's CDR3 is CASSLAPVSTDTQYF. The DNA for the CDR3 is TGTGCCAGCAGCTTAGCGCCGGTCAGCACAGATACGCAGTATTTT.

This clonotype has a handful of counts. CDR3 residues: CASSYSSTGELFF. CDR3 bases: TGTGCCAGCAGTTACTCTAGCACCGGGGAGCTGTTTTTT. The rearrangement uses TRBV6-2 or TRBV6-3 and TRBJ2-2; D not certain. This CDR3 spans 13 amino acids. In germline, CDR1 is MNHEY, CDR2 SVGEGT. V was cut by 0 bases and J by 4 bases, with 3 bases left in between.

The sample holds many counts of this clonotype. V usage is TRBV18 and J usage is TRBJ1-1; tentative D call: TRBD1 (5 bases). This CDR3 has 14 residues. Germline lookup yields CDR1 KGHSH and CDR2 LQKENI. Trimming removed 5 bases from V and 1 base from J, with 11 bases in between. This CDR3 reads CASSGAGGNTEAFF. In DNA, the CDR3 is TGTGCCAGCTCAGGGGCCGGAGGGAACACTGAAGCTTTCTTT.

This clonotype has at least ten counts. The V gene is TRBV9, the J gene TRBJ1-3, with 9 positions matching TRBD1. Germline V lookup: CDR1 SGDLS, CDR2 YYNGEE. V was clipped by 3 bases and J by 3 bases; unmatched bases: 13. This CDR3 region has 18 residues. CDR3 in amino acids: CASSATGGGFVVGNTIYF. The CDR3 region has the DNA TGTGCCAGCAGCGCCACAGGGGGCGGCTTCGTAGTTGGAAACACCATATATTTT. Complete variable domain (other parts from reference TRBV9 and TRBJ1-3): DSGVTQTPKHLITATGQRVTLRCSPRSGDLSVYWYQQSLDQGLQFLIQYYNGEERAKGNILERFSAQQFPDLHSELNLSSLELGDSALYFCASSATGGGFVVGNTIYFGEGSWLTVV.

This clonotype was seen at least ten times. The chain links TRBV4-3 to TRBJ2-1; D is perhaps TRBD1 (6 bases). The CDR3 runs to 16 residues. Germline CDR1 LGHNA, CDR2 YSLEER. The germline V and J ends were trimmed by 0 bases and 5 bases, with 14 bases remaining between them. The CDR3 DNA follows: TGCGCCAGCAGCCAAGATTTCCGGGCAGGGGACAATGAGCAGTTCTTC. It specifies CASSQDFRAGDNEQFF.

The sample holds many counts of this clonotype. In DNA, the CDR3 is TGTGCCAGCAGTTACGAGGGACTCACCTACGAGCAGTACGTC. Its protein is CASSYEGLTYEQYV. The chain links TRBV6-6 to TRBJ2-7, with D maybe TRBD2 (6 bases). The V end lost 2 bases, the J end lost 2 bases, and 10 bases lay between the germline ends. The germline gives CDR1 MNHNY, CDR2 SVGAGI (reference sequence). This CDR3 is 14 amino acids long.

In this sample, this clonotype turned up many times. The rearrangement links TRBV6-2 or TRBV6-3 to TRBJ1-2, with TRBD1 matching 7 bases. The germline V gene has CDR1 MNHEY and CDR2 SVGEGT. CDR3 length equals 15 residues. Trimming removed 7 bases from V and 0 bases from J; junction bases left unmatched: 8. The CDR3 here is CASNSYRGANYGYTF. The CDR3 DNA sequence: TGTGCCAGCAACTCTTACAGGGGAGCTAACTATGGCTACACCTTC.

The chain combines TRBV29-1 with TRBJ2-4, with D unclear. CDR3 length equals 13 residues. Trimming pared 6 bases from V and 1 base from J, leaving 10 bases between. Looked up from germline, CDR1 is SQVTM and CDR2 is ANQGSEA. The DNA for the CDR3 is TGCAGCGTCCAATCTCGCGCCAAAAACATTCAGTACTTC. This sequence encodes CSVQSRAKNIQYF.

At least ten counts were recorded for this clonotype. The V and J genes are TRBV20-1 and TRBJ2-2, with a tentative D call TRBD2 (6 bases). V lost 0 bases to trimming and J lost 0 bases, with 8 bases between them. Germline V gene data show CDR1 as DFQATT and CDR2 as SNEGSKA (reference sequence). CDR3 length: 15 residues. The CDR3: CSARDRGTNTGELFF. The CDR3 DNA sequence: TGCAGTGCTAGAGATCGGGGGACGAACACCGGGGAGCTGTTTTTT.

There are a few counts of this clonotype. This rearrangement joins TRBV7-9 to TRBJ2-4; tentatively, D is TRBD2 (5 bases). Per germline, CDR1 SEHNR and CDR2 FQNEAQ (reference sequence). The V end lost 4 bases, the J end lost 9 bases, and 19 bases lay between the germline ends. This CDR3 has 15 amino acids. Here the CDR3 DNA reads TGTGCCAGCAGCTCCATTGGACCGGCGGCGGGCATTCAGTACTTC. Its protein is CASSSIGPAAGIQYF. Using reference TRBV7-9 and TRBJ2-4 for the parts outside the CDR3, the full variable domain is DTGVSQNPRHKITKRGQNVTFRCDPISEHNRLYWYRQTLGQGPEFLTYFQNEAQLEKSRLLSDRFSAERPKGSFSTLEIQRTEQGDSAMYLCASSSIGPAAGIQYFGAGTRLSVL.

The rearrangement joins TRBV20-1 to TRBJ2-3, with a possible D match to TRBD2 (6 bases). This CDR3 contains 13 residues. Germline CDR1 and CDR2: DFQATT and SNEGSKA (reference sequence). Trimming took off 6 bases at V and 5 bases at J, with 15 bases between the two ends. This CDR3 is CSAARGRVDTQYF. CDR3 nucleotide sequence: TGCAGTGCGGCGCGGGGTCGGGTAGATACGCAGTATTTT.

This clonotype was observed a handful of times. The chain combines TRBV20-1 with TRBJ2-7, with D unresolved. The length of the CDR3 is 13 residues. Looked up from germline, CDR1 is DFQATT and CDR2 is SNEGSKA (reference sequence). The V end was cut by 3 bases, the J end by 2 bases, with 11 bases between. Written as DNA, the CDR3 is TGCAGTGCTAGCAAAGACGGACCCTACGAGCAGTACTTC. Protein product: CSASKDGPYEQYF.

In this sample, this clonotype turned up a few times. The chain has TRBV7-2 and TRBJ2-7; D gene unclear. The CDR3 has 14 residues. Per the germline V gene, CDR1 is SGHTA and CDR2 is FQGNSA. The V gene lost 2 bases and the J gene lost 4 bases, with 12 bases spanning the gap. The CDR3 DNA reads as TGTGCCAGCAGCTTATACACCGATAATTACGAGCAGTACTTC. Amino acid sequence: CASSLYTDNYEQYF.

This sequence joins TRBV6-1 and TRBJ2-5, with 7 bases identical to TRBD1. Germline-derived CDR1 and CDR2 are MNHNS and SASEGT. V shed 2 bases, J shed 1 base, and the junction held 4 bases outside the gene matches. The CDR3 runs to 15 residues. In DNA form, the CDR3 reads TGTGCCAGCAGTGAAACAGACAGGGTCCAAGAGACCCAGTACTTC. Its protein product is CASSETDRVQETQYF.

This clonotype has only a few counts. The V and J genes are TRBV19 and TRBJ2-5; TRBD2 aligns across 8 bases. The CDR3 is made up of 17 amino acids. The V segment lost 4 bases and the J segment 0 bases; nucleotides outside the gene matches: 10. Germline V CDR1 and CDR2: LNHDA, SQIVND (reference sequence). CDR3 bases: TGTGCCAGTAGTAGCGCTATCGGCGGGGGGTACCAAGAGACCCAGTACTTC. Encoded protein: CASSSAIGGGYQETQYF.

The sample holds a few counts of this clonotype. The chain carries TRBV2 and TRBJ2-2, with D possibly being TRBD2 (5 bases). Germline assignment: CDR1 SNHLY and CDR2 FYNNEI. This CDR3 spans 15 amino acids. V lost 7 bases and J 4 bases, leaving 16 bases between the germline ends. The CDR3 reads CASTAGTLATGELFF. The CDR3 nucleotides read TGTGCCAGCACTGCGGGCACCCTTGCCACCGGGGAGCTGTTTTTT.

This chain connects TRBV5-1 to TRBJ1-1; no reliable D call. The CDR3 spans 13 residues. The V gene's germline CDR1 is SGHRS and CDR2 YFSETQ. Trimming took off 4 bases at V and 11 bases at J, with 18 bases between the two ends. The CDR3 protein is CASSVLRFEDAFF. In DNA form, the CDR3 reads TGCGCCAGCAGCGTACTTCGTTTCGAGGACGCTTTCTTT.